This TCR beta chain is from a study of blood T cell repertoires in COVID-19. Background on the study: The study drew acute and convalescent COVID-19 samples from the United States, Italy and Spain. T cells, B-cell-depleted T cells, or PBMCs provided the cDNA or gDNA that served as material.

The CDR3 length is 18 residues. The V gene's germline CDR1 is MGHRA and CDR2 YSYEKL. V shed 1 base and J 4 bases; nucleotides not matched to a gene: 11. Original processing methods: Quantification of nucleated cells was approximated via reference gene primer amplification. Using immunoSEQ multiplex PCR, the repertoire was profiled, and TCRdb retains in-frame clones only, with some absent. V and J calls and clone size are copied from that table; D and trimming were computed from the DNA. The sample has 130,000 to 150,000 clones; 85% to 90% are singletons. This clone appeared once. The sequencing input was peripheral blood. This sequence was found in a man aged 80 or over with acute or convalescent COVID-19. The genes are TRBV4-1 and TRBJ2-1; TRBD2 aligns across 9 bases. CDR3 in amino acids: CASSQVGGGAINYNEQFF. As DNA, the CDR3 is TGCGCCAGCAGCCAAGTTGGCGGGGGGGCCATTAATTACAATGAGCAGTTCTTC.